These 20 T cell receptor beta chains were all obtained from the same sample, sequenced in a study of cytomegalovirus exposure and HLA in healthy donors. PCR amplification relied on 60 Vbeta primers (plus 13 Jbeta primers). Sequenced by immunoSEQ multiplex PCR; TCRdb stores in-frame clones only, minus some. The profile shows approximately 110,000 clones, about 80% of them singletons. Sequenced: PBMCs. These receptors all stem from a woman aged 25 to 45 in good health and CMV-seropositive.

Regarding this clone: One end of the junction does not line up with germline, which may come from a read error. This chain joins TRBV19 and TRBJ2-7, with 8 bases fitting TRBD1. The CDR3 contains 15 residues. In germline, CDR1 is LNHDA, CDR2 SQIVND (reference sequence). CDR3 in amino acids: CTSSILQGGAYEQYF. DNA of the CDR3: TGTACCAGTAGTATCCTACAGGGGGGCGCCTACGAGCAGTACTTC.

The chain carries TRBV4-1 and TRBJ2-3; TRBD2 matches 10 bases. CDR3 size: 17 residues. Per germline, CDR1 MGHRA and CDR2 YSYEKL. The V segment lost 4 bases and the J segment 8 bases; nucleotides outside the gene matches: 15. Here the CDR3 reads CASSRYRGLAFGSTQYF. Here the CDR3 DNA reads TGCGCCAGCAGCCGCTATAGGGGACTAGCGTTTGGTTCTACGCAGTATTTT.

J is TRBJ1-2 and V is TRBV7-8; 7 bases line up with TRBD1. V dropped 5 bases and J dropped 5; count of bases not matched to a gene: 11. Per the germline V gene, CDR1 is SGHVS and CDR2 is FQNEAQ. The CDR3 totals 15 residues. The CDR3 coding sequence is TGTGCCAGCAGCCTACTCGGGACAGTGGCGTATGGCTACACCTTC. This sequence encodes CASSLLGTVAYGYTF.

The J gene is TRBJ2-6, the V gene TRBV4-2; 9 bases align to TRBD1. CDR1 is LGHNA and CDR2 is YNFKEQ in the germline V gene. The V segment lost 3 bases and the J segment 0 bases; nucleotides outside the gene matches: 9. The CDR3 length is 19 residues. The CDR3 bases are TGTGCCAGCAGCCATGCCGGACAGGGGTATGACTCTGGGGCCAACGTCCTGACTTTC. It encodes CASSHAGQGYDSGANVLTF.

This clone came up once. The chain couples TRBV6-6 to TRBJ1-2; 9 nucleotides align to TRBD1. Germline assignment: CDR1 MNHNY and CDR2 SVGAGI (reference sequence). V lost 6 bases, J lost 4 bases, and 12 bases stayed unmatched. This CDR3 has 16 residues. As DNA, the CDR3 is TGTGCCAGCAGGGGGACAGGGCTCTCCCTACTCTATGGCTACACCTTC. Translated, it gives CASRGTGLSLLYGYTF.

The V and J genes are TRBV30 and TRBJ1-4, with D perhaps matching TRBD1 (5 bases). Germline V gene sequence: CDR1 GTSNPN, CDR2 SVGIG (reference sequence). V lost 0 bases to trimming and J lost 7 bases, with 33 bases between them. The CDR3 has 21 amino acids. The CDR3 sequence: CAWSVQRVIGGSGRGGEKLFF. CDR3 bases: TGTGCCTGGAGTGTACAGAGGGTGATCGGGGGTTCGGGACGTGGAGGTGAAAAACTGTTTTTT.

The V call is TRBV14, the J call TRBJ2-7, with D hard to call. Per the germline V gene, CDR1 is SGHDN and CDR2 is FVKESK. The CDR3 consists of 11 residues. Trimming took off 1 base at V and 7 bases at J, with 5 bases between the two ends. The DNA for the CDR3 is TGTGCCAGCAGCCAAGTGGCTGAGCAGTACTTC. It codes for CASSQVAEQYF.

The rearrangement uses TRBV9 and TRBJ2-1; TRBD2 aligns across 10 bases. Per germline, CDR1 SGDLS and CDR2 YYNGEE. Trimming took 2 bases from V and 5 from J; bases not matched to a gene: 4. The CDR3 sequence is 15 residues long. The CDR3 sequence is CASSVSGGAHNEQFF. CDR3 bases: TGTGCCAGCAGCGTGAGCGGGGGGGCGCACAATGAGCAGTTCTTC.

The DNA for the CDR3 is TGTGCCAGCAGCGCCCGGGACACTAGGGTCTACGAGCAGTACTTC. It is translated as CASSARDTRVYEQYF. The chain is built from TRBV7-8 and TRBJ2-7; maybe TRBD1 (6 bases). The V gene lost 5 bases and the J gene lost 3 bases, with 17 bases spanning the gap. CDR1 and CDR2 from the germline V gene are SGHVS and FQNEAQ. The CDR3 loop spans 15 amino acids.

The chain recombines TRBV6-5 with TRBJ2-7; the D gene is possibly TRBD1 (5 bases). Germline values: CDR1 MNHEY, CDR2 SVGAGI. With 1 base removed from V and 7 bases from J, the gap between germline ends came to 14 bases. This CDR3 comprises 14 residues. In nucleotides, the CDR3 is TGTGCCAGCAGTTACTTACAGGACCCTTGGGAGCAGTACTTC. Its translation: CASSYLQDPWEQYF.

Here the CDR3 reads CASRKRGQKYEQYF. In DNA, the CDR3 is TGTGCCAGCAGAAAACGGGGACAGAAATACGAGCAGTACTTC. V is TRBV13 and J is TRBJ2-7; 7 nucleotides line up with TRBD1. Per the germline V gene, CDR1 is PRHDT and CDR2 is FYEKMQ (reference sequence). This CDR3 has 14 residues. After removal of 6 bases from V and 4 bases from J, the junction contained 9 bases not matched to a gene. The full variable domain, in which reference TRBV13 and TRBJ2-7 provide the parts outside the CDR3, is AAGVIQSPRHLIKEKRETATLKCYPIPRHDTVYWYQQGPGQDPQFLISFYEKMQSDKGSIPDRFSAQQFSDYHSELNMSSLELGDSALYFCASRKRGQKYEQYFGPGTRLTVT.

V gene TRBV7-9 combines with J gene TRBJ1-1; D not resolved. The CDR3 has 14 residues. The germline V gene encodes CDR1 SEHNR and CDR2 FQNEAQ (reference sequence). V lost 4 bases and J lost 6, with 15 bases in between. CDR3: CASSYWERNSEAFF. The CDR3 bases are TGTGCCAGCAGCTATTGGGAGCGAAATTCTGAAGCTTTCTTT.

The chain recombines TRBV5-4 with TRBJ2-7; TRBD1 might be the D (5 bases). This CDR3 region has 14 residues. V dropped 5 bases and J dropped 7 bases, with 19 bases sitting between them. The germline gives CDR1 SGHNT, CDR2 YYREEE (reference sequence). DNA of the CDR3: TGTGCCAGCAGTCCTACAGGAGAACTACGGGAGCAGTACTTC. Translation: CASSPTGELREQYF.

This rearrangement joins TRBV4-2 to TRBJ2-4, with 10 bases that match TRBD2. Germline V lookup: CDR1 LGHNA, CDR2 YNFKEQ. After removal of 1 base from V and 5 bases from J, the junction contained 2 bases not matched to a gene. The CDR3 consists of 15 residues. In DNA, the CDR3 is TGTGCCAGCAGCCAAGGGCTAGCGGGAGAAAACATTCAGTACTTC. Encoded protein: CASSQGLAGENIQYF.

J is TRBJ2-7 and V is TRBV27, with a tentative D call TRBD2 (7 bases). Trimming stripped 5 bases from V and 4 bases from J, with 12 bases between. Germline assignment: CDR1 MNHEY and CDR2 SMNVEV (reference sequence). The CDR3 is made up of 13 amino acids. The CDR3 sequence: CASSGGAGYEQYF. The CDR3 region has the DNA TGTGCCAGCAGTGGGGGGGCGGGATACGAGCAGTACTTC.

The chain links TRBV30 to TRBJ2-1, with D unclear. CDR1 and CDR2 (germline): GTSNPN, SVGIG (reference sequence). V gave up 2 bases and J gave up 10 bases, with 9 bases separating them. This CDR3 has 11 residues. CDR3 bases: TGTGCCTGGAGTACAGTATACGAGCAGTTCTTC. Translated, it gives CAWSTVYEQFF.

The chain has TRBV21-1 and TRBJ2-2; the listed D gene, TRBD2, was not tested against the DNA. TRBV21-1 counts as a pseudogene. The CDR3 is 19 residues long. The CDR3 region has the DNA TGTGCCAGCAGCACCGAGGCGAGCGGGGTGAGAGTGAACACCGGGGAGCTGTTTTTT. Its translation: CASSTEASGVRVNTGELFF.

The CDR3 here is CASSPDGGIYGYTF. CDR3 bases: TGTGCCAGCTCACCCGACGGGGGAATCTATGGCTACACCTTC. V is TRBV18 and J is TRBJ1-2; tentatively, D is TRBD1 (5 bases). This CDR3 spans 14 amino acids. V lost 3 bases, J lost 4 bases, and 12 bases lay in between. CDR1 and CDR2 from the germline V gene are KGHSH and LQKENI.

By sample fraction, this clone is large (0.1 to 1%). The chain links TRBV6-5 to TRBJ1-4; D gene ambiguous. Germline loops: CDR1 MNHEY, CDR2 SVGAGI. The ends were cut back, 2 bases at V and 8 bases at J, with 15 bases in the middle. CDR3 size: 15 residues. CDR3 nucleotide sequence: TGTGCCAGCAGTTACCTCGACGCGGCGGGAGAAAAACTGTTTTTT. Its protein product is CASSYLDAAGEKLFF.

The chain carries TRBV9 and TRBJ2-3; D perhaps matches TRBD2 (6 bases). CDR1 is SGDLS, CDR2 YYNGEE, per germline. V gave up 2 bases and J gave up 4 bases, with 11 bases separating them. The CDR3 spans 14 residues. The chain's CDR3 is CASSVSGVADTQYF. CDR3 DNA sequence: TGTGCCAGCAGCGTTAGCGGAGTAGCAGATACGCAGTATTTT.